The following is a T cell receptor (beta chain) sequence with its context. Its target is unknown. Preparing the TCRbeta library involved the use of unique molecular identifiers. TCRdb analysed the PCR reads with MiXCR anew, one entry per CDR3 protein. The data hold 90,000 to 100,000 distinct CDR3 sequences, with 23% observed a single time. V shed 2 bases and J shed 2 bases, with 7 bases lying between them. Germline V CDR1 and CDR2: SGHTA, FQGNSA. The CDR3 has 15 residues. The sample comes from a study of T-cell reconstitution after alpha-beta-depleted transplantation in children. Study conclusions and caveats: It was newly produced T cells that mostly accounted for T-cell counts and diversity one year after transplant.

The sequence was obtained from a boy between 2 and 10 years old with acute lymphoblastic leukemia, due to receive a stem cell transplant. The V gene is TRBV7-2, the J gene TRBJ2-6; the D gene is possibly TRBD1 (6 bases). Sequencing used PBMCs, obtained before TCRalphabeta/CD19-depleted stem cell transplant. CDR3 bases: TGTGCCAGCAGCTTATCAGGGGCTGGGGCCAACGTCCTGACTTTC. This sequence encodes CASSLSGAGANVLTF.